One sample yielded the 16 T cell receptor beta chains listed below, sequenced in a study of OX40 agonist ivuxolimab in advanced cancers. The repertoire was sequenced with immunoSEQ multiplex PCR; TCRdb's copy has only in-frame clones and lacks some. The data hold about 18,000 clones, with just over 70% observed a single time. The starting material was CD4+ or CD8+ T cells sorted from blood, obtained in a trial of the OX40 agonist ivuxolimab. The receptor set was obtained from an adult with an advanced solid tumor such as melanoma, head and neck, liver or kidney cancer.

V usage is TRBV29-1 and J usage is TRBJ2-5; 10 nucleotides match TRBD1. With the DNA end fitting TRBJ2-7 better, the J assignment may be wrong. CDR3 length: 14 amino acids. The germline V gene encodes CDR1 SQVTM and CDR2 ANQGSEA. In nucleotides, the CDR3 is TGCAGCGTTTTTTTGACAGGGGGCGGCTACGAGCAGTACTTC. Amino acids: CSVFLTGGGYEQYF.

This clone was seen only a few times. The rearrangement uses TRBV7-9 and TRBJ2-1, with D hard to call. Germline-derived CDR1 and CDR2 are SEHNR and FQNEAQ (reference sequence). V was cut by 5 bases and J by 10 bases, with 12 bases left in between. The CDR3 covers 12 residues. In nucleotides, the CDR3 is TGTGCCAGCAGCCTCCTCCCTCCCGAGCAGTTCTTC. Translating gives CASSLLPPEQFF.

This clone appeared once. This chain uses TRBV10-1 with TRBJ2-6; possibly TRBD1 for D (5 bases). Trimming pared 4 bases from V and 4 bases from J, leaving 11 bases between. Germline CDR1 WNHNN, CDR2 SYGVQD (reference sequence). The CDR3 is 15 residues long. The CDR3 protein is CASSGMGLGANVLTF. CDR3 coding DNA: TGCGCCAGCAGTGGAATGGGGCTCGGGGCCAACGTCCTGACTTTC.

This chain joins TRBV5-6 and TRBJ1-5; the D gene is possibly TRBD1 (5 bases). In germline, CDR1 is SGHDT, CDR2 YYEEEE. The CDR3 spans 15 residues. V was trimmed by 1 base and J by 1 base, leaving 9 bases between them. The CDR3 region has the DNA TGTGCCAGCAGCTTGTGGGGGATGAGCAATCAGCCCCAGCATTTT. Its protein product is CASSLWGMSNQPQHF.

The chain uses TRBV6-4 and TRBJ2-2, with TRBD1 as a possible D gene (6 bases). V was cut by 6 bases and J by 5 bases, with 13 bases left in between. The V gene's germline CDR1 is MRHNA and CDR2 SNTAGT. The CDR3 contains 14 residues. The CDR3 loop reads CASRTGIGTGELFF. Here the CDR3 DNA reads TGTGCCAGCAGAACAGGGATCGGGACCGGGGAGCTGTTTTTT.

The rearrangement links TRBV10-3 to TRBJ2-1, with 10 nucleotides matching TRBD1. Per germline, CDR1 ENHRY and CDR2 SYGVKD. V shed 9 bases, J shed 9 bases, and the junction held 5 bases outside the gene matches. CDR3 size: 12 residues. The CDR3 reads CAIGQGVREQFF. CDR3 sequence (DNA): TGTGCCATAGGACAGGGGGTACGTGAGCAGTTCTTC.

The chain employs TRBV11-2 and TRBJ2-7; the D gene is possibly TRBD1 (6 bases). Trimming left V 5 bases short and J 3 bases short, with 11 bases between. The CDR3 has 13 residues. Germline CDR1 SGHAT, CDR2 FQNNGV. DNA for the CDR3: TGTGCCAGCAGCCCGGACAGTTTCTACGAGCAGTACTTC. As protein: CASSPDSFYEQYF.

The chain has TRBV30 and TRBJ2-1, with D tentatively TRBD2 (5 bases). Trimming left V 3 bases short and J 14 bases short, with 20 bases between. The CDR3 extends over 13 amino acids. CDR1 and CDR2 (germline): GTSNPN, SVGIG (reference sequence). This chain's CDR3 is CAWSRTGIIGKFF. CDR3 DNA: TGTGCCTGGAGCCGTACCGGGATAATTGGGAAGTTCTTC.

V usage is TRBV7-9 and J usage is TRBJ2-7, with 10 bases lining up with TRBD1. Germline CDR1 is SEHNR and CDR2 is FQNEAQ (reference sequence). Trimming took 5 bases from V and 3 from J; bases not matched to a gene: 10. This CDR3 region has 16 residues. The CDR3 is CASSGLGTGENYEQYF. CDR3 DNA sequence: TGTGCCAGCAGCGGGCTCGGGACAGGGGAGAACTACGAGCAGTACTTC.

CDR3 region: CASSYSTSGPYEQYF. The CDR3 DNA sequence: TGTGCCAGCAGTTACTCTACTAGCGGGCCCTACGAGCAGTACTTC. This chain uses TRBV6-5 with TRBJ2-7; 9 positions match TRBD2. Germline V lookup: CDR1 MNHEY, CDR2 SVGAGI. This CDR3 has 15 amino acids. Trimming cost V 0 bases and J 2 bases; bases outside gene matches: 2.

This clone was counted between two and nine times. The V and J genes are TRBV4-1 and TRBJ2-7, with 7 bases identical to TRBD2. V trimming: 3 bases; J trimming: 5 bases; junction bases outside the gene matches: 4. This CDR3 comprises 13 residues. The germline CDR1 and CDR2 sequences are MGHRA and YSYEKL. The CDR3 bases are TGCGCCAGCAGCCAGGGTGGGAGGGACGAGCAGTACTTC. Its protein is CASSQGGRDEQYF.

The J gene is TRBJ1-6, the V gene TRBV6-5, with a weak D call TRBD1 (5 bases). CDR3 size: 15 residues. The V end lost 6 bases, the J end lost 5 bases, and 14 bases lay between the germline ends. Germline loops: CDR1 MNHEY, CDR2 SVGAGI. The CDR3 here is CASSQLRGDNSPLHF. CDR3 nucleotide sequence: TGTGCCAGCAGCCAATTGCGGGGGGATAATTCACCCCTCCACTTT.

J is TRBJ2-6 and V is TRBV13; no reliable D call. Trimming shortened V by 4 bases and J by 1 base, and 8 bases separated the two germline ends. Per the germline V gene, CDR1 is PRHDT and CDR2 is FYEKMQ (reference sequence). The CDR3 spans 15 residues. CDR3 region: CASSSLGSGANVLTF. CDR3 DNA sequence: TGTGCCAGCAGCTCTCTGGGGTCTGGGGCCAACGTCCTGACTTTC.

The chain links TRBV14 to TRBJ1-6; 7 positions agree with TRBD1. Germline V gives CDR1 SGHDN, CDR2 FVKESK. CDR3 length: 14 residues. V lost 4 bases and J lost 7; bases outside the gene matches: 4. The CDR3 DNA reads as TGTGCCAGCAGCCTTACGACAGGGAATTCACCCCTCCACTTT. Translation gives CASSLTTGNSPLHF.

The rearrangement uses TRBV7-2 and TRBJ2-1; D is uncertain. V was cut by 4 bases and J by 4 bases, with 14 bases left in between. Per the germline V gene, CDR1 is SGHTA and CDR2 is FQGNSA. CDR3 length equals 15 residues. CDR3 residues: CASSSNSAPYNEQFF. The CDR3, as DNA: TGTGCCAGCAGCTCTAATTCGGCGCCTTACAATGAGCAGTTCTTC.

In this sample, this clone is medium-sized. The CDR3 reads CASSDGTGQAFF. The CDR3 DNA sequence: TGTGCCAGCAGCGATGGGACAGGGCAAGCTTTCTTT. The V call is TRBV6-4, the J call TRBJ1-1; TRBD1 matches at 9 bases. This CDR3 contains 12 residues. V was clipped by 6 bases and J by 9 bases; unmatched bases: 5. The germline V gene has CDR1 MRHNA and CDR2 SNTAGT.